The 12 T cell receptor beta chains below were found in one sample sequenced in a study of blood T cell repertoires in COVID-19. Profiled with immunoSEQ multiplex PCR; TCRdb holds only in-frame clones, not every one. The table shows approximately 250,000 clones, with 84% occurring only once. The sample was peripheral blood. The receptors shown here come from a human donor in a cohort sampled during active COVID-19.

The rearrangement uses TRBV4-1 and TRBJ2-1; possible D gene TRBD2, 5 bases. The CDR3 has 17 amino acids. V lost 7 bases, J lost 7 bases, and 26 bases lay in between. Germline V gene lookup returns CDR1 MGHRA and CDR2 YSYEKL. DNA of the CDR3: TGCGCCAGCAACAAAATTCTGTCAGCGGAACTCTCAAATGAGCAGTTCTTC. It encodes CASNKILSAELSNEQFF.

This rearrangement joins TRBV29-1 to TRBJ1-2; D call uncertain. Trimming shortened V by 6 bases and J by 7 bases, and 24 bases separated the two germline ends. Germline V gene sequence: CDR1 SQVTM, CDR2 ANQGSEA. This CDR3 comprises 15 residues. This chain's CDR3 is CSVDPVAVGVSGYTF. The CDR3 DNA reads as TGCAGCGTGGACCCCGTAGCGGTTGGGGTTTCTGGCTACACCTTC.

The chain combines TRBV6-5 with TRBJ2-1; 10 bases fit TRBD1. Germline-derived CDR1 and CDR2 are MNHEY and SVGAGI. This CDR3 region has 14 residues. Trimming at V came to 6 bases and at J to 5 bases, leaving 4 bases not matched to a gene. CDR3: CASRPGQGHNEQFF. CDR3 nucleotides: TGTGCCAGCAGACCGGGACAGGGGCACAATGAGCAGTTCTTC.

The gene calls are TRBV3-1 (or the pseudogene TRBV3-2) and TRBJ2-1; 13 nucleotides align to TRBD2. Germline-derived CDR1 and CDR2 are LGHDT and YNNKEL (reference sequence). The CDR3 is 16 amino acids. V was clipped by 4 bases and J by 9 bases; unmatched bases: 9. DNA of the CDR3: TGTGCCAGCAGCCGCCGACTAGCGGGAGGCGGTGGTGAGCAGTTCTTC. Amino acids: CASSRRLAGGGGEQFF.

For the CDR3, the DNA is TGTGCCAGCAGCCAAGATGCCCTGGGGGGGGGAAACTACGAGCAGTACTTC. Translating it yields CASSQDALGGGNYEQYF. V usage is TRBV4-2 and J usage is TRBJ2-7; 7 nucleotides match TRBD2. The CDR3 length is 17 residues. Trimming cost V 0 bases and J 3 bases; bases outside gene matches: 11. Germline assignment: CDR1 LGHNA and CDR2 YNFKEQ.

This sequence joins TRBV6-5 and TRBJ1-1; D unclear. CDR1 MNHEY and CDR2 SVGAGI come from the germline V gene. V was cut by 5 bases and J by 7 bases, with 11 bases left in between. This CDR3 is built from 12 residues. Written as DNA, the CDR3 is TGTGCCAGCAGTACAGCTTTCAGTGAAGCTTTCTTT. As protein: CASSTAFSEAFF.

The CDR3 is CASSPPSGSGRGNEQFF. The CDR3 nucleotides read TGTGCCAGCTCACCACCGAGCGGGAGCGGGAGGGGCAATGAGCAGTTCTTC. This chain uses TRBV18 with TRBJ2-1; 10 nucleotides align to TRBD2. Germline loops: CDR1 KGHSH, CDR2 LQKENI. The junction had 8 bases not matched to a gene; V was cut back by 0 bases and J by 6 bases. This CDR3 has 17 residues.

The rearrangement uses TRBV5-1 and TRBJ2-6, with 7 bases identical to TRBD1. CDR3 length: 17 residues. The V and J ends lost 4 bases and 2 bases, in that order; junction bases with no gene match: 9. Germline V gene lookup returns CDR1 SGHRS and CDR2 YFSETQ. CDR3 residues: CASSTRQGAAGANVLTF. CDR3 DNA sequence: TGCGCCAGCAGCACAAGACAGGGCGCCGCTGGGGCCAACGTCCTGACTTTC.

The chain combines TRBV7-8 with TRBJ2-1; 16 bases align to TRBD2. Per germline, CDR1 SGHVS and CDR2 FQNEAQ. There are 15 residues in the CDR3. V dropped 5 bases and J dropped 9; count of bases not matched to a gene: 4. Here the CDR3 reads CASSPGTSGRGEQFF. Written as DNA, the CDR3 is TGTGCCAGCAGCCCGGGGACTAGCGGGAGGGGTGAGCAGTTCTTC.

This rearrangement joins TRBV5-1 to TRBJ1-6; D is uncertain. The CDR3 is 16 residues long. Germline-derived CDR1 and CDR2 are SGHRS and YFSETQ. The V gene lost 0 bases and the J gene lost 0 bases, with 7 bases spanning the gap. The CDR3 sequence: CASSLGGSSYNSPLHF. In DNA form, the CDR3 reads TGCGCCAGCAGCTTGGGTGGTAGCTCCTATAATTCACCCCTCCACTTT. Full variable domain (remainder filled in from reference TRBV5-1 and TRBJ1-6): KAGVTQTPRYLIKTRGQQVTLSCSPISGHRSVSWYQQTPGQGLQFLFEYFSETQRNKGNFPGRFSGRQFSNSRSEMNVSTLELGDSALYLCASSLGGSSYNSPLHFGNGTRLTVT.

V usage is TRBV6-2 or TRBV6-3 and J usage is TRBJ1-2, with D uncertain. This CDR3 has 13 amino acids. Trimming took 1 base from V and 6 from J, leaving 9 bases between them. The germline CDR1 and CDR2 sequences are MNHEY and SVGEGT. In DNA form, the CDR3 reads TGTGCCAGCAGTTACTTTTCGGGGAATGGCTACACCTTC. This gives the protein CASSYFSGNGYTF.

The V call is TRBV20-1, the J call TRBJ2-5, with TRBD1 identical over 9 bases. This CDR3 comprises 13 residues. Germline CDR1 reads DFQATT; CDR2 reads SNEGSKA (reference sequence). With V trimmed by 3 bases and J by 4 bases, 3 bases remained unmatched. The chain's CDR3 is CSASRTGVETQYF. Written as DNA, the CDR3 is TGCAGTGCTAGTAGGACAGGGGTAGAGACCCAGTACTTC.